This TCR beta chain was profiled in a study of circulating CD8 cells and anti-PD-1 response in melanoma. Four subsets defined by PD-1 and/or TIGIT were sorted from live CD3+CD8+TCRalphabeta+ cells. TCR libraries were prepared from approximately 15 ng of total RNA with the QIAseq Immune Repertoire TCR panel. TCRdb reanalysed the reads using MiXCR and keeps one entry per CDR3 protein. The data contain about 1,000 distinct CDR3 sequences, 5.8% of them seen just once; the ten biggest clones take up over 8.5%. From germline, CDR1 is SQVTM and CDR2 ANQGSEA. The CDR3 covers 11 residues. Study findings and constraints: Clonotype sharing was highest between DPOS and TIGIT subsets.

By share, this clonotype ranks as medium-sized (0.01 to 0.1%). Its antigen remains unknown. At one boundary the junction diverges from the germline segment, which might be a read error. This sequence was found in a human donor with melanoma. The chain is built from TRBV29-1 and TRBJ2-3; no firm D call. The sequencing used CD8+ T cells from PBMCs, collected at baseline or after one month of anti-PD-1 therapy (not recorded which). This CDR3 is CSVEVPPGRMF. The DNA of the CDR3 is TGCAGCGTTGAAGTCCCACCCGGACGAATGTTT.